This entry is about one TCR beta chain. These data are taken from a study of control samples from healthy donors and cancer patients. The assay was immunoSEQ multiplex PCR, and TCRdb's table has in-frame clones only and misses some. The sample lists approximately 150,000 clones, 80% to 90% occurring once. Trimming cost V 6 bases and J 6 bases; bases outside gene matches: 5. Germline V gives CDR1 KGHDR, CDR2 SFDVKD. The CDR3 is made up of 14 amino acids. This chain links TRBV24-1 with TRBJ2-2; 8 nucleotides align to TRBD2. The sequencing input was blood. This TCR derives from a man younger than 30 in good health. CDR3 sequence (DNA): TGTGCCACCAGTCCCCCGGGGGGGTCCGGGGAGCTGTTTTTT. Protein: CATSPPGGSGELFF.